This T cell receptor beta chain was obtained from a study of T cell responses to AZD1222 COVID-19 vaccine. Findings and caveats of the study: At baseline, just a handful of AZD1222 recipients tested seropositive. Without day 14 samples, only post-peak T cell repertoires were studied. Close to half of spike-specific TCRs reportedly recognize unmutated variant regions.

In regard to this clone: The antigen is unknown.

Trimming pared 6 bases from V and 0 bases from J, leaving 15 bases between. Germline assignment: CDR1 SGHNT and CDR2 YENEEA. The CDR3 extends over 16 amino acids. Assay used: immunoSEQ multiplex PCR; TCRdb lists only in-frame clones, some missing. The table shows about 110,000 clones, with over 75% occurring only once. The origin of this receptor is an adult in good health. The specimen was peripheral blood, collected on day 0 of AZD1222 vaccination. The chain employs TRBV11-3 and TRBJ1-3; TRBD1 might be the D (5 bases). CDR3 sequence: CASSRTGTSSGNTIYF. For the CDR3, the DNA is TGTGCCAGCAGTCGAACTGGGACGAGCTCTGGAAACACCATATATTTT.